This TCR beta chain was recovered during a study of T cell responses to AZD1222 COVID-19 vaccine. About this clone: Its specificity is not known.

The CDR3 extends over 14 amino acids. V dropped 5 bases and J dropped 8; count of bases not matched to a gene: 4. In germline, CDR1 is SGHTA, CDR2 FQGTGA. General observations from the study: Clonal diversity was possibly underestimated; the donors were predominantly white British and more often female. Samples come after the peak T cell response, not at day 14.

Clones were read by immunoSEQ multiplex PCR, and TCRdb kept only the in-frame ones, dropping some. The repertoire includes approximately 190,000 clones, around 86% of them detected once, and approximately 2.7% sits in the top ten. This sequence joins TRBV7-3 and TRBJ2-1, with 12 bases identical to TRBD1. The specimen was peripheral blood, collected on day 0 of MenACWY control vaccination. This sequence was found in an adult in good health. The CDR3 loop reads CASSRDRGQDEQFF. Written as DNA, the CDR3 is TGTGCCAGCAGCCGGGACAGGGGGCAGGATGAGCAGTTCTTC.